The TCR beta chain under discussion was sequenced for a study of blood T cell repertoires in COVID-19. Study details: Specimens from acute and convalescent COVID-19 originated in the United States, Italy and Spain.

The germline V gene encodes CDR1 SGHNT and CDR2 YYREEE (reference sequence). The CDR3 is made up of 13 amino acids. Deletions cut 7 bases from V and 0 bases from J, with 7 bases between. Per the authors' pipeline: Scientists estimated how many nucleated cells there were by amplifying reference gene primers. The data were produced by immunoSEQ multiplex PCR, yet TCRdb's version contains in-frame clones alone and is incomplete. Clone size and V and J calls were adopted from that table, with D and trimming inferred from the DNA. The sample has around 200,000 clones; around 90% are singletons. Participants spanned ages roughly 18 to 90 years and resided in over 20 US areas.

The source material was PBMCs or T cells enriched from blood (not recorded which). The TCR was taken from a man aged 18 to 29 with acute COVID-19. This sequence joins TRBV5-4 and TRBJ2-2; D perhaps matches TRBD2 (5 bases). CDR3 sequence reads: CASERTNTGELFF. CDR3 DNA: TGTGCCAGCGAGCGGACGAACACCGGGGAGCTGTTTTTT.